The rows below give T cell receptor beta chains drawn from one sample of a study of blood T cell repertoires in COVID-19. Sequenced by immunoSEQ multiplex PCR; TCRdb stores in-frame clones only, minus some. The sample lists approximately 98,000 clones; 70% to 90% were seen once. Sequencing used peripheral blood. These receptors all come from a man aged 60 to 75 with acute or convalescent COVID-19. CDR3s include the opening cysteine and the closing phenylalanine or tryptophan. Each record gives: J gene, V gene, CDR3 protein.

TRBJ2-2	TRBV25-1	CTPGTAHNTGELFF
TRBJ1-5	TRBV24-1	CATSDPTQRAQHF
TRBJ2-3	TRBV12-5	CASVRTGADTQYF
TRBJ2-4	TRBV5-4	CASSLGVGASKNIQYF
TRBJ1-3	TRBV3-1/TRBV3-2	CASSPRGADTIYF
TRBJ2-7	TRBV9	CASSVGTGFYEQYF
TRBJ2-7	TRBV5-1	CASSFLLQNYEQYF
TRBJ2-5	TRBV6-1	CASSEGVRSGAGETQYF
TRBJ1-5	TRBV27	CASSLSFSNQPQHF
TRBJ1-1	TRBV5-1	CASRGTEMNTEAFF
TRBJ2-1	TRBV5-1	CASSPRGPNEQFF
TRBJ1-1	TRBV30	CAGQGWAFF
TRBJ2-3	TRBV11-3	CASSPVTGVTTDTQYF
TRBJ2-4	TRBV6-1	CASSEGWAETDLAKNIQYF
TRBJ2-2	TRBV5-1	CASRQKDTDTGELFF
TRBJ1-3	TRBV25-1	CASSEEWGNTIYF
TRBJ2-7	TRBV2	CASSVPRGEQYF
TRBJ2-2	TRBV29-1	CSVSYTGELFF
TRBJ2-1	TRBV10-1	CASNSGTSGYNEQFF
TRBJ1-4	TRBV19	CASSETWGLGEKLFF
TRBJ2-1	TRBV24-1	CATSVPGQGAYNEQFF
TRBJ1-1	TRBV28	CASSSTGQTNTEAFF
TRBJ2-1	TRBV6-5	CASRERLGGEQFF
TRBJ1-1	TRBV27	CASSLIPGQGPNTEAFF
TRBJ2-1	TRBV5-1	CASSLWGARTGENEQFF
TRBJ1-5	TRBV11-3	CASSQGQNQPQHF
TRBJ2-3	TRBV19	CASSGPAGSNVDTQYF
TRBJ2-5	TRBV28	CASRSSGVGETQYF
TRBJ1-2	TRBV6-1	CASSEGWRVWGYTF
TRBJ2-1	TRBV12-5	CASGMPGQGVYNEQFF
TRBJ2-2	TRBV3-1/TRBV3-2	CASSPRLAGDTGELFF
TRBJ1-6	TRBV7-8	CASSLRGSNSPLHF
TRBJ2-5	TRBV6-2/TRBV6-3	CASSSPPGTQYF
TRBJ1-1	TRBV5-4	CASSWTGAADTEAFF
TRBJ2-3	TRBV7-2	CASSFPRGGHPTDTQYF